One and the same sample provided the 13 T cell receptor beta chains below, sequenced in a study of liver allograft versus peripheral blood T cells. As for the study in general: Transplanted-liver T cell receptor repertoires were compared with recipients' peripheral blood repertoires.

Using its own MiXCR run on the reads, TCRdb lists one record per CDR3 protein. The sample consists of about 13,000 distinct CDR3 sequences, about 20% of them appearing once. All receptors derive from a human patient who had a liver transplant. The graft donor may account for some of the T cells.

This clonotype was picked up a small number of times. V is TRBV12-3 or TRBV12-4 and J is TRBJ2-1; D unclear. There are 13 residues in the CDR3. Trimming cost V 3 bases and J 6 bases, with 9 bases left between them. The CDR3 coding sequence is TGTGCCAGCAGTTTTATACGCGGCAATGAGCAGTTCTTC. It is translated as CASSFIRGNEQFF.

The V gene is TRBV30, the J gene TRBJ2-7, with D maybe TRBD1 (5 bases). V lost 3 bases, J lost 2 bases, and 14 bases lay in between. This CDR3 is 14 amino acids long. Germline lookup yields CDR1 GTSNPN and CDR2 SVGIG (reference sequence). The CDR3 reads CAWRFDSLAYEQYF. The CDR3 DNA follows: TGTGCCTGGAGGTTCGACAGTTTAGCCTACGAGCAGTACTTC.

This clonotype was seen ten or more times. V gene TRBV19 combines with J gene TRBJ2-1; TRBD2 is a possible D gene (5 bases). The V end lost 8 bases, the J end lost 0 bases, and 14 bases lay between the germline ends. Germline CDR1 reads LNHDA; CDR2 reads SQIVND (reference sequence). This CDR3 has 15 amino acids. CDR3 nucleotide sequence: TGTGCCAGTCTCGGGGTTGGGTCCTCCTACAATGAGCAGTTCTTC. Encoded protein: CASLGVGSSYNEQFF.

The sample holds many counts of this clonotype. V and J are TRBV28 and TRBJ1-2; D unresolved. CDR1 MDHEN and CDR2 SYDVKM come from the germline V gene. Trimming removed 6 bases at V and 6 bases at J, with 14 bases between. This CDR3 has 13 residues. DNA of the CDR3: TGTGCCAGCAGCCCCTACGGAGACCATGGCTACACCTTC. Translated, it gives CASSPYGDHGYTF.

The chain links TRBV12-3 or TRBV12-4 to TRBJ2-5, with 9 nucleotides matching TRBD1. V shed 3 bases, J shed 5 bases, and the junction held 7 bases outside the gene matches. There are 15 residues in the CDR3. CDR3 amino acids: CASSFGTGTMETQYF. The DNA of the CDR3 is TGTGCCAGCAGTTTTGGGACAGGGACTATGGAGACCCAGTACTTC.

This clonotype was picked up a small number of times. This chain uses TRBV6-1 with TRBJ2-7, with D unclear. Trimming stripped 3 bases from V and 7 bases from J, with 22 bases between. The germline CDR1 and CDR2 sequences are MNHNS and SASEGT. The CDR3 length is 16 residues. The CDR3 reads CASSETWAAPPREQYF. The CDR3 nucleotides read TGTGCCAGCAGTGAGACCTGGGCGGCTCCACCACGGGAGCAGTACTTC.

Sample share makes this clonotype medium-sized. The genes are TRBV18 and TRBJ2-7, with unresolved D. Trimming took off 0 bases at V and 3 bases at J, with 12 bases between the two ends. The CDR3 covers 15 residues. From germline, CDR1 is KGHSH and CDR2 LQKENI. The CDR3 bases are TGTGCCAGCTCACCACCAGGGCCCCTTGACTACGAGCAGTACTTC. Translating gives CASSPPGPLDYEQYF. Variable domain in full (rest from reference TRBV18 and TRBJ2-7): NAGVMQNPRHLVRRRGQEARLRCSPMKGHSHVYWYRQLPEEGLKFMVYLQKENIIDESGMPKERFSAEFPKEGPSILRIQQVVRGDSAAYFCASSPPGPLDYEQYFGPGTRLTVT.

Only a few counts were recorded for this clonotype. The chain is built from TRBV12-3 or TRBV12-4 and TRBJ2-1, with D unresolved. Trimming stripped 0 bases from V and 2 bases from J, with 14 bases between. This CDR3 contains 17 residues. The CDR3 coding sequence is TGTGCCAGCAGTTTAGCCCTCGGTCTCCCCACCTACAATGAGCAGTTCTTC. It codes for CASSLALGLPTYNEQFF.

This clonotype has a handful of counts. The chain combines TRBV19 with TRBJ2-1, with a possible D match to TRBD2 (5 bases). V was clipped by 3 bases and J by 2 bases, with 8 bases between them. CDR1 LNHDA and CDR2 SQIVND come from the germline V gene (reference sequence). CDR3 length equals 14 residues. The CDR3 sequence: CASSIGRAYNEQFF. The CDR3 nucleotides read TGTGCCAGTAGTATCGGGCGGGCCTACAATGAGCAGTTCTTC.

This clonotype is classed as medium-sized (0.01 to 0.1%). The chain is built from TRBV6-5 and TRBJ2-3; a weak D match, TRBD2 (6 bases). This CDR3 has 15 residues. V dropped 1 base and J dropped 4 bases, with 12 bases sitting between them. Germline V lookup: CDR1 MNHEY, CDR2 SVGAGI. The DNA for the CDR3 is TGTGCCAGCAGTTACTGGGCGGGGAGATCAGATACGCAGTATTTT. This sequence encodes CASSYWAGRSDTQYF.

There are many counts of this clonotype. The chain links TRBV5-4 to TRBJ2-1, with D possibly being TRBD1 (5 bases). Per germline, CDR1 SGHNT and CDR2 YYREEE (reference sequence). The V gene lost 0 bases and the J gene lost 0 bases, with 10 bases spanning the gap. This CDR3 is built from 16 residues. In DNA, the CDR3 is TGTGCCAGCAGCTTGGGACAGCCGAGCTCCTACAATGAGCAGTTCTTC. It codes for CASSLGQPSSYNEQFF.

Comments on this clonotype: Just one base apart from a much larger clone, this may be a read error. The CDR3 DNA reads TGTGCCAGCAGGGGCATCGTCACCTGGGAGCTGTTTTTT. It specifies CASRGIVTWELFF. The rearrangement joins TRBV27 to TRBJ2-2; D not certain. The CDR3 runs 13 residues. The germline V gene encodes CDR1 MNHEY and CDR2 SMNVEV (reference sequence).

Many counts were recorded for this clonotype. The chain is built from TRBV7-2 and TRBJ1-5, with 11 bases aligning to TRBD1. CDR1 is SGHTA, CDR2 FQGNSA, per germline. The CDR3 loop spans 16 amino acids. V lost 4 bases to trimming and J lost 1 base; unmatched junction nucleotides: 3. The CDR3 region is CASSSGTGGSNQPQHF. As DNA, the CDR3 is TGTGCCAGCAGCTCAGGGACAGGGGGGAGCAATCAGCCCCAGCATTTT.